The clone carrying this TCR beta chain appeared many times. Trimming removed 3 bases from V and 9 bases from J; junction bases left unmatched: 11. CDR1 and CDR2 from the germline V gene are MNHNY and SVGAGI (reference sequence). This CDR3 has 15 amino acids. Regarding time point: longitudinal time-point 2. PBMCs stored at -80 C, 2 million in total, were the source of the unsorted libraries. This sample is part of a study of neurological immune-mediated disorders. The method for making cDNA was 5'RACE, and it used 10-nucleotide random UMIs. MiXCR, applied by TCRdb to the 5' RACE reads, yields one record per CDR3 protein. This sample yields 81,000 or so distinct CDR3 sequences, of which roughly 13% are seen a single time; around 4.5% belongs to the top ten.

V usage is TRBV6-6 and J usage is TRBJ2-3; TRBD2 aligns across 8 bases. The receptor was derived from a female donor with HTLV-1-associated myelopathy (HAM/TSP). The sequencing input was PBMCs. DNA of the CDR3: TGTGCCAGCAGTTATCGCGGGGGGCCGCGGGGGACGCAGTATTTT. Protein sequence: CASSYRGGPRGTQYF.